What follows is one T cell receptor (beta chain) and its context. No antigen is known for it. This sample is part of a study of metastatic and nonmetastatic thyroid tumors. For the study at large: Repertoire comparison spanned blood and tumor or nodule tissue of malignant and benign thyroid patients.

The authors' processing: Between-group CDR3 differences, defined by clinicopathological status, yielded a distant-metastasis classifier for papillary thyroid cancer. TCRdb reprocessed the PCR reads via MiXCR. These V and J calls derive from TCRdb rather than the authors' analysis. The table includes some 30,000 clones, around 20% detected once. General study findings and limits: It was reportedly found that TCR beta diversity was significantly higher in malignant thyroid tumors than in benign nodules, a difference seen in both blood and tumor samples.

Thyroid surgery was performed in patients who had received no treatment beforehand. The sequenced material came from blood. This clonotype was sampled from a female donor with papillary thyroid cancer or a benign thyroid nodule (not recorded which). Some clones in this sample may be carry-over from other donors' samples.

CDR3 in DNA: TGTGCCAGCAGCCGGACAGGGTTGAACACTGAAGCTTTCTTT. It codes for CASSRTGLNTEAFF. This rearrangement joins TRBV25-1 to TRBJ1-1, with 8 bases matching TRBD1. The length of the CDR3 is 14 residues. J lost 0 bases, V lost 6 bases, and 3 bases had no gene match. Germline loops: CDR1 MGHDK, CDR2 SYGVNS.